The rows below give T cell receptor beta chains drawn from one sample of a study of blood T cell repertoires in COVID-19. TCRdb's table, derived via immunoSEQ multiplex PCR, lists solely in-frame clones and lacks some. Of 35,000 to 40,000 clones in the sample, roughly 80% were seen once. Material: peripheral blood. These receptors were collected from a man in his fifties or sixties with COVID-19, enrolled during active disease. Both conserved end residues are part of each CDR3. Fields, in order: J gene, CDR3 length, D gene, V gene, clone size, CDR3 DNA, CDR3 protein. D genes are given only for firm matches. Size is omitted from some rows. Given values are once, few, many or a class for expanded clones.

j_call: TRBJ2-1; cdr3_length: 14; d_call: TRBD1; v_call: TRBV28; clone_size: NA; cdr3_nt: TGTGCCAGCAGGGACAGGGGGCAGTACAATGAGCAGTTCTTC; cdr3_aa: CASRDRGQYNEQFF
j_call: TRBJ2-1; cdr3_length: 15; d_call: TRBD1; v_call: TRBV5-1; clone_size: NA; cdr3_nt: TGCGCCAGCAGCTTGGGACAGGGAGCCTACAATGAGCAGTTCTTC; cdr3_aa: CASSLGQGAYNEQFF
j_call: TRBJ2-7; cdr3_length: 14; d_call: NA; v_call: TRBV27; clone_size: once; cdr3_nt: TGTGCCAGCAGTTTGGTCGCTAGCAGCTACGAGCAGTACTTC; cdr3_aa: CASSLVASSYEQYF
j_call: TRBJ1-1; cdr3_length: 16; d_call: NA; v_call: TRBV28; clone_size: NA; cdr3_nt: TGTGCCAGCAGTTCGCTCCTGGCAGGGGAGAGCACTGAAGCTTTCTTT; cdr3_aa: CASSSLLAGESTEAFF
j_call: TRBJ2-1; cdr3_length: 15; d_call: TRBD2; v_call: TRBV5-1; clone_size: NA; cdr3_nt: TGCGCCAGCAGCTTGAGCGGGGGGCTATACAATGAGCAGTTCTTC; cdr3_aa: CASSLSGGLYNEQFF
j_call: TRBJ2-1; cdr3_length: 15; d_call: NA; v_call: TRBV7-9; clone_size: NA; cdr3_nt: TGTGCCAGCCTATCCGCGGGGACGGTGATAAATGAGCAGTTCTTC; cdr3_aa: CASLSAGTVINEQFF
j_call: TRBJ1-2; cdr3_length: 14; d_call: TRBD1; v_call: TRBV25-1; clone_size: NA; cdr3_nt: TGTGCCAGCAGCCGTATTGACAGGGGGACGGGCTACACCTTC; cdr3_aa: CASSRIDRGTGYTF
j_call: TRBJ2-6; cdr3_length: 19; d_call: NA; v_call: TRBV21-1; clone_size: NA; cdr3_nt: TGTGCCAGCAGCAAAGCCCGGCAGTCAGGATGCTCTGGGGCCAACGTCCTGACTTTC; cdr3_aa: CASSKARQSGCSGANVLTF
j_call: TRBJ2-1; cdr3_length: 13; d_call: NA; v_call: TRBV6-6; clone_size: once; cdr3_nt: TGTGCCAGCAAAATAGGGGCCTACAATGAGCAGTTCTTC; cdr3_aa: CASKIGAYNEQFF
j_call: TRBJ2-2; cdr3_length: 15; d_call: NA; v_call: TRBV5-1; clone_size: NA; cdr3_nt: TGCGCCAGCAGGGCGGCAGCTACATCCACCGGGGAGCTGTTTTTT; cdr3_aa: CASRAAATSTGELFF
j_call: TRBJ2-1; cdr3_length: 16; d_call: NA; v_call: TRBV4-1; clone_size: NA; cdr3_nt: TGCGCCAGCAGCCAAGCCGCCCTTGGAGGGAGGCCTGAGCAGTTCTTC; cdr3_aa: CASSQAALGGRPEQFF
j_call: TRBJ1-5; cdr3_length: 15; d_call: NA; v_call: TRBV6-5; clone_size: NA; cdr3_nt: TGTGCCAGCAACCCGACAGGACCGAGCAATCAGCCCCAGCATTTT; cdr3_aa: CASNPTGPSNQPQHF
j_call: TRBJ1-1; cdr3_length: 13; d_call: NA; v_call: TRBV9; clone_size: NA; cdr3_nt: TGTGCCAGCAGCGTAGCCGTGAACACTGAAGCTTTCTTT; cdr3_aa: CASSVAVNTEAFF
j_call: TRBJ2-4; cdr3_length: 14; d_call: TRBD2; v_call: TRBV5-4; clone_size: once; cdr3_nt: TGTGCCAGCACCCTAGCGGGAGGAGAAGTGACTCAGTACTTC; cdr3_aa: CASTLAGGEVTQYF
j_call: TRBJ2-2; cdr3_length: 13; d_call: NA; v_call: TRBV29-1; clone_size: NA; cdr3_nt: TGCAGCGCGAGGGACACGAACACCGGGGAGCTGTTTTTT; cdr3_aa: CSARDTNTGELFF
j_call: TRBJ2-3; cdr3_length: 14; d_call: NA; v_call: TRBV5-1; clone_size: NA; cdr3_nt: TGCGCCAGCAGCTTAAGCTTAGACACAGATACGCAGTATTTT; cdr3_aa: CASSLSLDTDTQYF
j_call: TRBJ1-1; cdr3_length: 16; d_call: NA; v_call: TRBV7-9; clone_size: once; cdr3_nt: TGTGCCAGCAGCTTAGGACAGCCAAACATGAACACTGAAGCTTTCTTT; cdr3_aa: CASSLGQPNMNTEAFF
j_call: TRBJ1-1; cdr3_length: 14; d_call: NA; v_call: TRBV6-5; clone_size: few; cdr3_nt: TGTGCCAGCAGTTACCGACAGCATCCCACTGAAGCTTTCTTT; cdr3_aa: CASSYRQHPTEAFF
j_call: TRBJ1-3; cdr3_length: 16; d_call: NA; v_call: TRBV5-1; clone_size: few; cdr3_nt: TGCGCCAGCAGCCAAACCTTAAGTAGCTCTGGAAACACCATATATTTT; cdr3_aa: CASSQTLSSSGNTIYF
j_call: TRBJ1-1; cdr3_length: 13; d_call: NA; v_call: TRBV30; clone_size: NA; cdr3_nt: TGTGCCTGGACTAAGGGGGGGCTGTCTGAAGCTTTCTTT; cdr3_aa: CAWTKGGLSEAFF
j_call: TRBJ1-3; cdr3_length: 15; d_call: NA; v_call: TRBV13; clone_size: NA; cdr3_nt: TGTGCCAGCAGCCGAGGTAGTCTCTCTGGAAACACCATATATTTT; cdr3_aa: CASSRGSLSGNTIYF
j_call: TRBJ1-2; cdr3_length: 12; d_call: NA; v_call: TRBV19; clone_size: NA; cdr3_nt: TGTGCCAGTAAGGAGGGGACCTATGGCTACACCTTC; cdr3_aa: CASKEGTYGYTF
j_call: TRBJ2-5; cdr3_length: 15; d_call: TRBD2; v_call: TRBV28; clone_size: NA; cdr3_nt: TGTGCCAGCAGTTTATGGAGGGGAGGGCAAGAGACCCAGTACTTC; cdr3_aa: CASSLWRGGQETQYF
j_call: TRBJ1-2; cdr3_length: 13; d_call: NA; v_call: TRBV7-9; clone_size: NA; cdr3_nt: TGTGCCAGCAGCTTACAACAGGGAATCGGCTACACCTTC; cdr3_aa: CASSLQQGIGYTF
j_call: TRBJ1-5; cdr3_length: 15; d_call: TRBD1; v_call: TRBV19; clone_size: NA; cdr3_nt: TGTGCCAGTAGTCCACAGGGGGCGAGGAATCAGCCCCAGCATTTT; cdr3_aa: CASSPQGARNQPQHF
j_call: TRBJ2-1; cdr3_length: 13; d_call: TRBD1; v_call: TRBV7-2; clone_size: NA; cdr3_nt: TGTGCCAGCAGCCTCGGACAGGGGTATGAGCAGTTCTTC; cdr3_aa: CASSLGQGYEQFF
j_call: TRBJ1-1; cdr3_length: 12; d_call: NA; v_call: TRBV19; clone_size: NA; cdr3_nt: TGTGCCAGTATATTACGGGCAGGGGAAGCTTTCTTT; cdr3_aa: CASILRAGEAFF
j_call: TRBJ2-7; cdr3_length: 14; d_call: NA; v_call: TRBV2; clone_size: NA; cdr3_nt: TGTGCCAGCACTTGGGCGGAGGAATCCTACGAGCAGTACTTC; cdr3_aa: CASTWAEESYEQYF
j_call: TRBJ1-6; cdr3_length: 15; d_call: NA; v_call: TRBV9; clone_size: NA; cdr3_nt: TGTGCCAGCAGCCCCCGACGGGGATATAATTCACCCCTCCACTTT; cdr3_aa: CASSPRRGYNSPLHF